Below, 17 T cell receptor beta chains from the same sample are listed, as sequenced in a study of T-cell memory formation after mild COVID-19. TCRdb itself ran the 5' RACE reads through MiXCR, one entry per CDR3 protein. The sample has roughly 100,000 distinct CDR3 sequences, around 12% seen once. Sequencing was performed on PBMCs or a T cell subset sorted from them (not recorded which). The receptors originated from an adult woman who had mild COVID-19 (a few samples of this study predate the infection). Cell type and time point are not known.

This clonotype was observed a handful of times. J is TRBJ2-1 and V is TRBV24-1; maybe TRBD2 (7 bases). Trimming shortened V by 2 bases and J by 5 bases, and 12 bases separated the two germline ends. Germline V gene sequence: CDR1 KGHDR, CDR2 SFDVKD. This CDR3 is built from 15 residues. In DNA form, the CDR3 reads TGTGCCACCAGTGATTACCGGGGGGCGAACAATGAGCAGTTCTTC. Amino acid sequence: CATSDYRGANNEQFF.

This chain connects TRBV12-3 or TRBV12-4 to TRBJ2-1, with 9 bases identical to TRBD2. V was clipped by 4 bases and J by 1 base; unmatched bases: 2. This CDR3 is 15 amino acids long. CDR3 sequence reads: CASSSSGESYNEQFF. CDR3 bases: TGTGCCAGCAGTTCTAGCGGGGAATCCTACAATGAGCAGTTCTTC.

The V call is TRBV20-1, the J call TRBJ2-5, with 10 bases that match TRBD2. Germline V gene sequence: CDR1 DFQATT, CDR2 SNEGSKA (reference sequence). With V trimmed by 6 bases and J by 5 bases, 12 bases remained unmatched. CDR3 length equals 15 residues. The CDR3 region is CSAGKPASGSETQYF. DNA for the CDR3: TGCAGTGCCGGAAAGCCGGCTAGCGGGAGTGAGACCCAGTACTTC.

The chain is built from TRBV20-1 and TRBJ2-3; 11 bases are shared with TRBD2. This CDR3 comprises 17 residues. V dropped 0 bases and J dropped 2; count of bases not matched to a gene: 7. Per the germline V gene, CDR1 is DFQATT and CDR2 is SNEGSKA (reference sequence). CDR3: CSARDALAGGFTDTQYF. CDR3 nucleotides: TGCAGTGCTAGAGACGCCCTAGCGGGGGGATTCACAGATACGCAGTATTTT.

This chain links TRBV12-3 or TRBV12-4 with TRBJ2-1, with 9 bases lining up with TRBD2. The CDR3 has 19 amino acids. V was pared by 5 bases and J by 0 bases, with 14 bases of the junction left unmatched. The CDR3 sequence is CASSPPILAGATSYNEQFF. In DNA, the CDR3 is TGTGCCAGCAGTCCCCCTATTTTAGCGGGGGCAACCTCCTACAATGAGCAGTTCTTC.

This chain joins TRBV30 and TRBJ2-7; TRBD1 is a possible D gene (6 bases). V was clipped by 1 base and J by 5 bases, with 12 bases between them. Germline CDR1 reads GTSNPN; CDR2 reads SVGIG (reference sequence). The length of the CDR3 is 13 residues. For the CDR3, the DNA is TGTGCCTGGAGTGCTTGTACAGGGAACGAGCAGTACTTC. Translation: CAWSACTGNEQYF.

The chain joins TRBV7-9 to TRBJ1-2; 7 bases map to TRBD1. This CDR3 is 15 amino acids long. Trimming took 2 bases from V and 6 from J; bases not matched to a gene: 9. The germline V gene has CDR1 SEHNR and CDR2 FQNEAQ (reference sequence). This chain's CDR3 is CASSLPDRARNGYTF. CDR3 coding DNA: TGTGCCAGCAGCTTACCCGACAGGGCAAGGAATGGCTACACCTTC.

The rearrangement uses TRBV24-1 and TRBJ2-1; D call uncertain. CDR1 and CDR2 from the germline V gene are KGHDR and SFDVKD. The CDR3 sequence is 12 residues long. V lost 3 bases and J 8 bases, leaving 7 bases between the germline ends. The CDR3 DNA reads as TGTGCCACCAGTGATGATGTGGATGAGCAGTTCTTC. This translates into CATSDDVDEQFF.

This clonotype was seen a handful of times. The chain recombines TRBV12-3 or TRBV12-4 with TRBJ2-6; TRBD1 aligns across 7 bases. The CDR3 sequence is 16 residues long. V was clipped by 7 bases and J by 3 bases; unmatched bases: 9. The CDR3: CASTGTEGYGANVLTF. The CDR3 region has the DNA TGTGCCAGCACCGGGACAGAAGGTTATGGGGCCAACGTCCTGACTTTC.

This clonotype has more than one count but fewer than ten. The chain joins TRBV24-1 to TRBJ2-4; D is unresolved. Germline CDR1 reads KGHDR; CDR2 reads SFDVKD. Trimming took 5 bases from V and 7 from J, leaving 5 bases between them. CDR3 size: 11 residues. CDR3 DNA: TGTGCCACCAGTGTTGGGAACATTCAGTACTTC. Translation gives CATSVGNIQYF.

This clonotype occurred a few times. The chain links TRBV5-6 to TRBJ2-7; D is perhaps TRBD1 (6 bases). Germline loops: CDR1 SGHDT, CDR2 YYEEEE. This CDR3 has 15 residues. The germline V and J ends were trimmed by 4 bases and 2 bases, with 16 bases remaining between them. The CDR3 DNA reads TGTGCCAGCAGCCCCGGGACACTGGGACCCTACGAGCAGTACTTC. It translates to CASSPGTLGPYEQYF.

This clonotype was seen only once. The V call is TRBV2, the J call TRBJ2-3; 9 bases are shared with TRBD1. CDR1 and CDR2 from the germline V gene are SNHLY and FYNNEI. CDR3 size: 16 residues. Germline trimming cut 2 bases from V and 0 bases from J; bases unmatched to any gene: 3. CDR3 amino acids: CASSERQGGSTDTQYF. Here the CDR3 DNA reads TGTGCCAGCAGTGAACGACAGGGGGGGAGCACAGATACGCAGTATTTT.

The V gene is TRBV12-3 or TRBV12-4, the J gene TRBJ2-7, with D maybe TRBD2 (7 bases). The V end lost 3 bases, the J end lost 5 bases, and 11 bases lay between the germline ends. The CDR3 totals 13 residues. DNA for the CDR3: TGTGCCAGCAGTTTTGGGGGGGGCGACGAGCAGTACTTC. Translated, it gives CASSFGGGDEQYF.

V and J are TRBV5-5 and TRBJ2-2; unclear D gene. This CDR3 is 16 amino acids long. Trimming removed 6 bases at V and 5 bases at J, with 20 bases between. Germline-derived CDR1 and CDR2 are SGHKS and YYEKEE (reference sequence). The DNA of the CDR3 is TGTGCCAGCACCTTATCTTTTAGTCTTTCGACCGGGGAGCTGTTTTTT. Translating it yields CASTLSFSLSTGELFF.

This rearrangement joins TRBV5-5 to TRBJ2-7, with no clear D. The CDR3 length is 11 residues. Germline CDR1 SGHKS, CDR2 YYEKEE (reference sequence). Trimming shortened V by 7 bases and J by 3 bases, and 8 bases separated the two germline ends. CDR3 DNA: TGTGCCAGCGTAAGGAACTACGAGCAGTACTTC. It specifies CASVRNYEQYF.

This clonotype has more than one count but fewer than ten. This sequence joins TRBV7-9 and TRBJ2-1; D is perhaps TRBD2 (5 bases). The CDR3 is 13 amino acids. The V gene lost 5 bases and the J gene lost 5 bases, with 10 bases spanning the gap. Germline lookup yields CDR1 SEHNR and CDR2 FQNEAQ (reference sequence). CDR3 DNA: TGTGCCAGCAGCCCGGACTGGAACAATGAGCAGTTCTTC. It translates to CASSPDWNNEQFF.

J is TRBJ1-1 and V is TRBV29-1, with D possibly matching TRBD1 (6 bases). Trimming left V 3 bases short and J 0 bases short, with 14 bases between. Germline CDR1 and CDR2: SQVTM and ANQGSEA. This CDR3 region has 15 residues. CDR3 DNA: TGCAGCGTTGAGTTGAGGGGGGGGATGAACACTGAAGCTTTCTTT. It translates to CSVELRGGMNTEAFF.